Listed here are 21 T cell receptor beta chains from one sample, sequenced in a study of identifying expanded T cells in peripheral blood. Repertoires were generated with immunoSEQ multiplex PCR, while TCRdb's copy carries only in-frame clones and drops some. This table holds fewer than 130,000 clones, roughly 89% found once. The source material was blood. The receptors stem from a person aged 18-70 years in good health.

The chain couples TRBV28 to TRBJ1-6, with D maybe TRBD1 (6 bases). V shed 3 bases and J shed 4 bases, with 10 bases lying between them. The CDR3 has 15 residues. Germline CDR1 and CDR2: MDHEN and SYDVKM. The CDR3 DNA is TGTGCCAGCAGTTTCATAACAGGGTATAATTCACCCCTCCACTTT. Translated, it gives CASSFITGYNSPLHF. The full variable domain, with the rest looked up from reference TRBV28 and TRBJ1-6, is DVKVTQSSRYLVKRTGEKVFLECVQDMDHENMFWYRQDPGLGLRLIYFSYDVKMKEKGDIPEGYSVSREKKERFSLILESASTNQTSMYLCASSFITGYNSPLHFGNGTRLTVT.

This chain connects TRBV6-5 to TRBJ1-5; tentatively, D is TRBD1 (5 bases). Germline CDR1 reads MNHEY; CDR2 reads SVGAGI. Trimming left V 0 bases short and J 2 bases short, with 8 bases between. The CDR3 has 15 amino acids. DNA for the CDR3: TGTGCCAGCAGTTACTCGGGGCTTGGCAATCAGCCCCAGCATTTT. Translating gives CASSYSGLGNQPQHF.

The chain recombines TRBV30 with TRBJ2-7; D is ambiguous. V lost 0 bases and J 2 bases, leaving 5 bases between the germline ends. The CDR3 has 12 residues. Germline CDR1 is GTSNPN and CDR2 is SVGIG (reference sequence). CDR3 region: CAWSVAPYEQYF. The CDR3, as DNA: TGTGCCTGGAGTGTGGCCCCCTACGAGCAGTACTTC.

This clone occurred a few times. The J gene is TRBJ1-6, the V gene TRBV27, with a weak D call TRBD1 (6 bases). The germline V gene has CDR1 MNHEY and CDR2 SMNVEV (reference sequence). V was clipped by 1 base and J by 13 bases, with 23 bases between them. This CDR3 is 17 amino acids long. The CDR3 protein is CASSLWRGTRGIGPLHF. CDR3 DNA sequence: TGTGCCAGCAGTTTATGGCGGGGTACCAGGGGAATAGGTCCCCTCCACTTT.

This chain links TRBV9 with TRBJ2-3; 8 bases agree with TRBD2. J lost 1 base, V lost 0 bases, and 7 bases had no gene match. Germline lookup yields CDR1 SGDLS and CDR2 YYNGEE. The CDR3 consists of 17 residues. The CDR3 sequence: CASSVGLAGGGTDTQYF. CDR3 nucleotide sequence: TGTGCCAGCAGCGTAGGATTGGCCGGGGGGGGCACAGATACGCAGTATTTT.

This clone was recorded only once. The rearrangement joins TRBV5-4 to TRBJ1-6; D perhaps matches TRBD1 (6 bases). Trimming took 3 bases from V and 10 from J, leaving 23 bases between them. This CDR3 has 17 amino acids. Germline CDR1 is SGHNT and CDR2 is YYREEE (reference sequence). The CDR3 DNA reads as TGTGCCAGCAGCTCGGGGGGGACCTCCGGGGGCTACTCACCCCTCCACTTT. It translates to CASSSGGTSGGYSPLHF.

The gene calls are TRBV21-1 and TRBJ2-7; TRBD2, the table's D call, was not compared with the DNA. TRBV21-1 counts as a pseudogene. The CDR3 has 11 residues. In nucleotides, the CDR3 is TGTGCCAGCAGCCAAGCCGGGGAGCAGTACTTC. This sequence encodes CASSQAGEQYF.

In this sample, this clone turned up once. V is TRBV4-3 and J is TRBJ2-3; TRBD1 agrees at 7 bases. V lost 1 base and J lost 12; bases outside the gene matches: 13. CDR3 length: 15 residues. The germline V gene has CDR1 LGHNA and CDR2 YSLEER. The chain's CDR3 is CASSQVGQPYSSQYF. The CDR3, as DNA: TGCGCCAGCAGCCAAGTGGGACAGCCTTATTCATCTCAGTATTTT.

The chain combines TRBV27 with TRBJ2-7; a weak D match, TRBD1 (5 bases). Per the germline V gene, CDR1 is MNHEY and CDR2 is SMNVEV (reference sequence). The CDR3 sequence is 13 residues long. Trimming pared 10 bases from V and 3 bases from J, leaving 16 bases between. In DNA, the CDR3 is TGTGCCACCTCATGGGGCTTGGGCTACGAGCAGTACTTC. Its translation: CATSWGLGYEQYF.

The chain recombines TRBV5-1 with TRBJ2-1; 7 bases line up with TRBD2. V shed 4 bases, J shed 6 bases, and the junction held 10 bases outside the gene matches. The CDR3 spans 15 residues. CDR1 and CDR2 (germline): SGHRS, YFSETQ. The CDR3: CASSLRTSGGNEQFF. DNA for the CDR3: TGCGCCAGCAGCCTTCGGACTAGTGGGGGCAATGAGCAGTTCTTC.

The rearrangement links TRBV2 to TRBJ1-1; TRBD1 is a possible D gene (6 bases). V was pared by 6 bases and J by 0 bases, with 8 bases between. CDR3 length: 13 amino acids. Germline lookup yields CDR1 SNHLY and CDR2 FYNNEI. CDR3 bases: TGTGCCAGCAGGGGGGCGGTGAACACTGAAGCTTTCTTT. Protein sequence: CASRGAVNTEAFF.

The CDR3: CASSGGQGVQGGYTF. The CDR3 DNA sequence: TGCGCCAGCAGCGGGGGACAGGGGGTCCAGGGAGGCTACACCTTC. The rearrangement joins TRBV5-1 to TRBJ1-2; TRBD1 matches at 11 bases. The V gene's germline CDR1 is SGHRS and CDR2 YFSETQ. V trimming: 4 bases; J trimming: 8 bases; junction bases outside the gene matches: 10. The CDR3 contains 15 residues.

The chain recombines TRBV4-1 with TRBJ2-3, with 7 bases fitting TRBD2. The CDR3 has 17 amino acids. Germline trimming cut 2 bases from V and 0 bases from J; bases unmatched to any gene: 8. The germline gives CDR1 MGHRA, CDR2 YSYEKL. The CDR3 reads CASSQIYGGSSTDTQYF. CDR3 in DNA: TGCGCCAGCAGCCAAATATACGGGGGGTCTAGCACAGATACGCAGTATTTT.

The chain employs TRBV19 and TRBJ1-5; 7 nucleotides agree with TRBD1. V lost 7 bases, J lost 7 bases, and 10 bases stayed unmatched. The germline V gene encodes CDR1 LNHDA and CDR2 SQIVND (reference sequence). The CDR3 covers 14 residues. The CDR3 bases are TGTGCCAGTACCAATCAAAGGGGGCTGCAGCCCCAGCATTTT. This codes for CASTNQRGLQPQHF.

The CDR3 loop reads CASSPVGRGYSPLHF. In DNA form, the CDR3 reads TGTGCCAGCAGTCCGGTCGGAAGGGGCTATTCACCCCTCCACTTT. The V gene is TRBV27, the J gene TRBJ1-6, with D possibly being TRBD1 (5 bases). The germline V gene has CDR1 MNHEY and CDR2 SMNVEV (reference sequence). V was shortened by 5 bases and J by 8 bases, with 16 bases between the two germline ends. CDR3 size: 15 residues.

The chain links TRBV27 to TRBJ2-3; 11 nucleotides agree with TRBD1. V gave up 6 bases and J gave up 4 bases; unmatched junction bases: 9. The germline V gene has CDR1 MNHEY and CDR2 SMNVEV (reference sequence). The length of the CDR3 is 16 residues. The chain's CDR3 is CASRDLWGQGADTQYF. In nucleotides, the CDR3 is TGTGCCAGCAGGGACCTGTGGGGACAGGGGGCAGATACGCAGTATTTT.

The chain recombines TRBV7-8 with TRBJ2-6, with D perhaps matching TRBD1 (6 bases). CDR3 length: 18 residues. The V end was cut by 6 bases, the J end by 1 base, with 19 bases between. Germline values: CDR1 SGHVS, CDR2 FQNEAQ. In DNA form, the CDR3 reads TGTGCCAGCAGTCAGCGCGCAGGGGAACCTTCTGGGGCCAACGTCCTGACTTTC. Translation: CASSQRAGEPSGANVLTF.

The chain joins TRBV6-5 to TRBJ2-6, with D unresolved. This CDR3 is 15 amino acids long. Germline loops: CDR1 MNHEY, CDR2 SVGAGI. Trimming cost V 2 bases and J 2 bases, with 7 bases left between them. In DNA, the CDR3 is TGTGCCAGCAGTTACCAGGTGACTGGGGCCAACGTCCTGACTTTC. This codes for CASSYQVTGANVLTF.

The V gene is TRBV7-9, the J gene TRBJ1-2; TRBD1 matches at 7 bases. CDR1 and CDR2 (germline): SEHNR, FQNEAQ (reference sequence). After removal of 6 bases from V and 5 bases from J, the junction contained 6 bases not matched to a gene. The CDR3 loop spans 13 amino acids. This CDR3 reads CASRNGQVYGYTF. The CDR3 nucleotides read TGTGCCAGCAGAAATGGACAGGTTTATGGCTACACCTTC.

CDR3 loop: CASSPTGAPGNTIYF. As DNA, the CDR3 is TGTGCCAGCAGTCCAACAGGGGCCCCTGGAAACACCATATATTTT. V is TRBV27 and J is TRBJ1-3, with 7 bases aligning to TRBD1. The CDR3 loop spans 15 amino acids. Unmatched junction bases numbered 6, after V lost 5 bases and J lost 2 bases. Germline loops: CDR1 MNHEY, CDR2 SMNVEV (reference sequence).

The chain carries TRBV7-7 and TRBJ2-4; D is unclear. Germline CDR1 and CDR2: SSHAT and FNYEAQ (reference sequence). Trimming shortened V by 8 bases and J by 2 bases, and 16 bases separated the two germline ends. The CDR3 has 15 residues. CDR3 bases: TGTGCCAGCCCGCGCTTCCGCGTAACCAAAAACATTCAGTACTTC. It specifies CASPRFRVTKNIQYF.